This T cell receptor (beta chain) was sequenced during a study of blood T cell repertoires in COVID-19. This CDR3 has 15 residues. V trimming: 1 base; J trimming: 2 bases; junction bases outside the gene matches: 5. The V gene's germline CDR1 is SGDLS and CDR2 YYNGEE. TCRdb's table, derived via immunoSEQ multiplex PCR, lists solely in-frame clones and lacks some. Altogether approximately 97,000 clones are present, about 90% being singletons, with the ten largest covering roughly 5.2%. The chain recombines TRBV9 with TRBJ2-7, with 8 bases lining up with TRBD2. The receptor was derived from a woman aged 50 to 60 with COVID-19, enrolled during active disease. The sample taken for sequencing was peripheral blood. CDR3: CASSVSGGPTYEQYF. CDR3 coding DNA: TGTGCCAGCAGCGTAAGCGGGGGCCCCACCTACGAGCAGTACTTC.